Included here is one T cell receptor (beta chain) sequence, with context. The sample is drawn from a study of cytomegalovirus exposure and HLA in healthy donors. Across the study: Among about 179 million T cells, an earlier analysis found 90 million to 130 million unique TCR beta sequences.

V dropped 4 bases and J dropped 4; count of bases not matched to a gene: 11. From germline, CDR1 is SGHRS and CDR2 YFSETQ. The CDR3 contains 16 residues. 60 Vbeta and 13 Jbeta primers were used in PCR. Profiling relied on immunoSEQ multiplex PCR, and the TCRdb table lists in-frame clones only, not all of them. The sample carries 150,000 to 200,000 clones, under 75% recorded once. The sample comprised PBMCs. The V call is TRBV5-1, the J call TRBJ2-3; 8 bases line up with TRBD1. The sequence came from a man aged 35 to 55 in good health and CMV-seropositive. The DNA for the CDR3 is TGCGCCAGCAGCCCCGGACAGGGAGGTAGGGCAGATACGCAGTATTTT. This translates into CASSPGQGGRADTQYF.